These T cell receptor beta chains were read from a single sample in a study of shared clonotypes between healthy human individuals. Clones were read by immunoSEQ multiplex PCR, and TCRdb kept only the in-frame ones, dropping some. This sample has roughly 1,500,000 clones, with about 98% found just once. The sequenced sample was naive CD4+ T cells sorted from blood. The receptors come from a man aged 25 to 45 in good health. Both conserved end residues are part of each CDR3. Each record gives: J gene, V gene, clone size, D gene, CDR3 protein, CDR3 DNA. D genes are given only for firm matches. Rows give clone size only sometimes, using once, few, many, or a class for an expanded clone.

>TRBJ2-3|TRBV30|NA|NA
CAATASTDTQYF
TGTGCAGCAACCGCTTCCACAGATACGCAGTATTTT
>TRBJ2-1|TRBV20-1|NA|NA
CSASDGDEQFF
TGCAGTGCTAGCGACGGGGATGAGCAGTTCTTC
>TRBJ2-7|TRBV2|NA|TRBD1
CASRARTGGASYEQYF
TGTGCCAGCAGGGCCCGGACAGGGGGCGCATCCTACGAGCAGTACTTC
>TRBJ1-2|TRBV6-1|NA|NA
CASTPPGYGYTF
TGTGCCAGCACCCCACCAGGGTATGGCTACACCTTC
>TRBJ2-3|TRBV10-1|NA|TRBD2
CASSSVPAGVTDTQYF
TGCGCCAGCAGCTCGGTTCCAGCGGGAGTTACAGATACGCAGTATTTT
>TRBJ2-2|TRBV11-3|NA|NA
CASSPRSGSTGELFF
TGTGCCAGCAGCCCAAGATCGGGGTCCACCGGGGAGCTGTTTTTT
>TRBJ1-4|TRBV28|NA|NA
CASSFLGRREKLFF
TGTGCCAGCAGTTTTCTCGGGCGCAGGGAAAAACTGTTTTTT
>TRBJ1-4|TRBV27|NA|NA
CASSFRGSYEKLFF
TGTGCCAGCAGTTTCCGGGGGTCCTATGAAAAACTGTTTTTT
>TRBJ1-1|TRBV9|NA|TRBD1
CASSVGPTGTGGGRTEAFF
TGTGCCAGCAGCGTAGGTCCCACCGGGACAGGGGGCGGCCGGACTGAAGCTTTCTTT
>TRBJ1-1|TRBV2|NA|NA
CASSNFGGRTEAFF
TGTGCCAGCAGCAATTTCGGGGGGCGTACTGAAGCTTTCTTT
>TRBJ2-7|TRBV27|NA|NA
CASSTGSSRLYEQYF
TGTGCCAGCAGCACGGGGTCTAGCAGACTCTACGAGCAGTACTTC
>TRBJ1-1|TRBV5-6|NA|TRBD1
CASSLFSGGHTEAFF
TGTGCCAGCAGCTTGTTTTCAGGGGGCCACACTGAAGCTTTCTTT
>TRBJ2-3|TRBV27|NA|NA
CASSPFRDTQYF
TGTGCCAGCTCCCCTTTCCGAGATACGCAGTATTTT
>TRBJ2-7|TRBV11-2|NA|TRBD2
CASSGLAGMYEQYF
TGTGCCAGCAGCGGACTAGCGGGTATGTACGAGCAGTACTTC
>TRBJ2-3|TRBV9|NA|NA
CASSVELWGLDTQYF
TGTGCCAGCAGCGTAGAGCTTTGGGGTCTAGATACGCAGTATTTT
>TRBJ2-3|TRBV18|NA|NA
CASSPKPDTQYF
TGTGCCAGCTCACCCAAGCCAGATACGCAGTATTTT
>TRBJ1-1|TRBV5-1|once|TRBD1
CASSLAPTGVTTEAFF
TGCGCCAGCAGCTTGGCCCCCACAGGGGTGACGACTGAAGCTTTCTTT
>TRBJ2-3|TRBV29-1|NA|NA
CSVGLLTDTQYF
TGCAGCGTTGGACTACTCACAGATACGCAGTATTTT
>TRBJ2-1|TRBV7-2|NA|TRBD2
CASSLFASGIRSEQFF
TGTGCCAGCAGCTTATTCGCTAGCGGGATTCGGAGTGAGCAGTTCTTC
>TRBJ2-1|TRBV6-1|NA|TRBD2
CASSEQAGIVRNEQFF
TGTGCCAGCAGTGAACAAGCGGGAATTGTTAGGAATGAGCAGTTCTTC
>TRBJ1-4|TRBV2|NA|TRBD1
CASDRGRTNEKLFF
TGTGCCAGCGACAGGGGGCGGACTAATGAAAAACTGTTTTTT
>TRBJ1-5|TRBV30|NA|NA
CAWSVQLGPSNQPQHF
TGTGCCTGGAGTGTACAGCTGGGACCTAGCAATCAGCCCCAGCATTTT
>TRBJ2-5|TRBV5-1|once|NA
CASSPGEWVTQYF
TGCGCCAGCAGCCCAGGCGAGTGGGTGACCCAGTACTTC
>TRBJ2-5|TRBV7-2|NA|NA
CASSGGETQYF
TGTGCCAGCAGTGGGGGAGAGACCCAGTACTTC
>TRBJ2-7|TRBV7-6|NA|TRBD2
CASSLAPSGYEQYF
TGTGCCAGCAGCTTAGCGCCTAGCGGCTACGAGCAGTACTTC
>TRBJ2-7|TRBV5-8|once|NA
CASSFNSWANSYEQYF
TGTGCCAGCAGCTTTAATAGCTGGGCTAACTCCTACGAGCAGTACTTC
>TRBJ1-1|TRBV5-1|NA|NA
CASSLTVNTEAFF
TGCGCCAGCAGCTTGACAGTGAACACTGAAGCTTTCTTT
>TRBJ2-3|TRBV11-2|NA|NA
CASRGADTQYF
TGTGCCAGCAGAGGGGCGGATACGCAGTATTTT
>TRBJ2-1|TRBV6-1|NA|NA
CASMGQFF
TGTGCCAGCATGGGGCAGTTCTTC
>TRBJ2-7|TRBV28|NA|NA
CASSPGQSYEQYF
TGTGCCAGCAGTCCCGGACAGAGCTACGAGCAGTACTTC
>TRBJ2-3|TRBV7-2|NA|NA
CASSLVLGSGTDTQYF
TGTGCCAGCAGCTTAGTGTTGGGGAGTGGGACAGATACGCAGTATTTT